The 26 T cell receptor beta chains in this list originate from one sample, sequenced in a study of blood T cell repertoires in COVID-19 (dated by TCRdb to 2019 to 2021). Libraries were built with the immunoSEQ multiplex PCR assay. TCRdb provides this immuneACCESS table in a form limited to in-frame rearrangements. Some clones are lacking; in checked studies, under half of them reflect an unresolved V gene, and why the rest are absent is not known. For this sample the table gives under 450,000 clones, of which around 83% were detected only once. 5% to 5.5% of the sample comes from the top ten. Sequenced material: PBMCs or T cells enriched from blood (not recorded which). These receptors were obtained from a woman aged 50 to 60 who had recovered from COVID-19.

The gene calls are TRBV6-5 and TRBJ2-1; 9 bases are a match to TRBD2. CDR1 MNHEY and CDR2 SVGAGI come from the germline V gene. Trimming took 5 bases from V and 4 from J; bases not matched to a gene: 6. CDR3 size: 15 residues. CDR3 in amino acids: CASSLTSGLYNEQFF. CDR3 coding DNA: TGTGCCAGCAGTCTGACTAGCGGTTTGTACAATGAGCAGTTCTTC.

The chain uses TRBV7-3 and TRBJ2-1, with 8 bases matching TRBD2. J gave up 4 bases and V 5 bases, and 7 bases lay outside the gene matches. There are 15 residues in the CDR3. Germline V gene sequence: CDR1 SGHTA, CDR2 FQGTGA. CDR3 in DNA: TGTGCCAGCAGCCTTCAATTAGCGGGATACAATGAGCAGTTCTTC. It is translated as CASSLQLAGYNEQFF.

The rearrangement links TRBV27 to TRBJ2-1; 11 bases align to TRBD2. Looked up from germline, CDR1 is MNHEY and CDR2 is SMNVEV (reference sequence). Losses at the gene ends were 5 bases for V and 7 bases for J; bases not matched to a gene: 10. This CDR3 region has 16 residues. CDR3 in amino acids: CASSARLAGGRNEQFF. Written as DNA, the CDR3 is TGTGCCAGCAGTGCTCGGCTAGCGGGAGGTAGGAATGAGCAGTTCTTC.

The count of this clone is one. CDR3 sequence (DNA): TGCGCCAGCACCCTACTACTGACAGGGTCTACCACGCAGTTCTTC. This sequence encodes CASTLLLTGSTTQFF. The genes are TRBV4-1 and TRBJ2-1; 7 nucleotides match TRBD1. The V segment lost 7 bases and the J segment 12 bases; nucleotides outside the gene matches: 18. The CDR3 is 15 residues long. Germline loops: CDR1 MGHRA, CDR2 YSYEKL.

CDR3 amino acids: CASSLAGGGYEQYF. In DNA form, the CDR3 reads TGCGCCAGCAGCTTGGCCGGGGGAGGGTACGAGCAGTACTTC. The chain uses TRBV5-1 and TRBJ2-7; 7 bases fit TRBD2. The CDR3 consists of 14 residues. V trimming: 0 bases; J trimming: 4 bases; junction bases outside the gene matches: 4. The V gene's germline CDR1 is SGHRS and CDR2 YFSETQ.

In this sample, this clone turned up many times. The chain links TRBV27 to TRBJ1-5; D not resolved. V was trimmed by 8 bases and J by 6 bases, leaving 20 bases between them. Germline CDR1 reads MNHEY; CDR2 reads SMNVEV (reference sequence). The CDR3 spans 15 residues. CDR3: CASRPISTIRQPQHF. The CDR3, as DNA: TGTGCCAGCCGCCCTATTTCAACTATTCGTCAGCCCCAGCATTTT.

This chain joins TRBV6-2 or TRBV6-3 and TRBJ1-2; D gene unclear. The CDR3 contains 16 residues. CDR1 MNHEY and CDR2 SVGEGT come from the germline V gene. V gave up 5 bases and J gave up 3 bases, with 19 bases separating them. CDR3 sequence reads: CASSHGALSLHYGYTF. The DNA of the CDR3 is TGTGCCAGCAGTCACGGAGCCCTGTCCCTACACTATGGCTACACCTTC.

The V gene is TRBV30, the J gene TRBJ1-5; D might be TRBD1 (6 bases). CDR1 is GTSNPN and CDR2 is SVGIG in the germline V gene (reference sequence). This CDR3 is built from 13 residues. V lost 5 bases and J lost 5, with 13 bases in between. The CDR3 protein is CAWAGQTDQPQHF. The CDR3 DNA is TGTGCCTGGGCAGGACAGACAGATCAGCCCCAGCATTTT.

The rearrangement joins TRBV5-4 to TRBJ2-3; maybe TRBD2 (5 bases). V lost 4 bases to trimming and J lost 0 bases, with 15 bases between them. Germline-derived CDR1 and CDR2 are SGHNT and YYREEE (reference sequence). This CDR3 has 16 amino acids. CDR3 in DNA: TGTGCCAGCAGCCTCGGGCTAGCACCGAGCACAGATACGCAGTATTTT. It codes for CASSLGLAPSTDTQYF.

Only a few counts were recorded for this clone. In DNA, the CDR3 is TGTGCCAGCAGCTTATTGGCCATAAACACCGGGGAGCTGTTTTTT. Its protein product is CASSLLAINTGELFF. The chain employs TRBV7-6 and TRBJ2-2, with D unclear. CDR1 and CDR2 from the germline V gene are SGHVS and FNYEAQ. This CDR3 has 15 residues. V lost 2 bases to trimming and J lost 2 bases, with 9 bases between them.

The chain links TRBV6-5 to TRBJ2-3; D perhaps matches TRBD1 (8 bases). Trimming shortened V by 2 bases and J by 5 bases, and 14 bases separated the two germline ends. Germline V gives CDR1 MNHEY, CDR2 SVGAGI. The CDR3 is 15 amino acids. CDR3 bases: TGTGCCAGCAGTTACCAGGACAGGGAGGGAGATACGCAGTATTTT. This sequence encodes CASSYQDREGDTQYF.

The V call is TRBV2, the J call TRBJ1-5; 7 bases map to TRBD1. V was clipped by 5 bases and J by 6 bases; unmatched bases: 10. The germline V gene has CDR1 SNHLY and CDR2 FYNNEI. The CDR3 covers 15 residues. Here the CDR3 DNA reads TGTGCCAGCAGTATCGACAGGGACATGTCTCAGCCCCAGCATTTT. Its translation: CASSIDRDMSQPQHF.

CDR3 DNA: TGTGCCAGCCGGGGATCTGGAAACACCATATATTTT. This encodes CASRGSGNTIYF. This chain connects TRBV6-5 to TRBJ1-3; D remains unclear. Per germline, CDR1 MNHEY and CDR2 SVGAGI. The CDR3 is 12 amino acids. Trimming pared 8 bases from V and 1 base from J, leaving 6 bases between.

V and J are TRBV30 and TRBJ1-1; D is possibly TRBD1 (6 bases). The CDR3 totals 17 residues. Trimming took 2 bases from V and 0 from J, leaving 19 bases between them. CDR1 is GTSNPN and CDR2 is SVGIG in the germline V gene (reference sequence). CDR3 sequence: CAWSSGYRARVNTEAFF. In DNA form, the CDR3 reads TGTGCCTGGAGTAGTGGGTACAGGGCCAGGGTGAACACTGAAGCTTTCTTT.

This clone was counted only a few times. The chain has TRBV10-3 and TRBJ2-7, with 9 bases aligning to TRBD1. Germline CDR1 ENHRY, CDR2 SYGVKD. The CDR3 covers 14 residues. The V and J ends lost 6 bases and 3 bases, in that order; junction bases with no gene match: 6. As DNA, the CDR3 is TGTGCCATCAGGCCGGGACAGGGAGACTACGAGCAGTACTTC. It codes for CAIRPGQGDYEQYF.

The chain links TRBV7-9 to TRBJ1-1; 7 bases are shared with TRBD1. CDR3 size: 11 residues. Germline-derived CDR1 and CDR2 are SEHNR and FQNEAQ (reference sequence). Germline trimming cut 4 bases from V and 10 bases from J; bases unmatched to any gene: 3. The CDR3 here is CASSSGQTAFF. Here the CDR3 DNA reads TGTGCCAGCAGCTCGGGACAGACAGCTTTCTTT.

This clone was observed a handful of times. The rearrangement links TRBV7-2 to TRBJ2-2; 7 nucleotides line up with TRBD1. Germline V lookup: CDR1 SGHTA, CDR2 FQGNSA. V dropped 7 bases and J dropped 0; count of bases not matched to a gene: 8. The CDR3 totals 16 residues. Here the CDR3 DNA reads TGTGCCAGCAACTACAGGGGAATTACGAACACCGGGGAGCTGTTTTTT. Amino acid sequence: CASNYRGITNTGELFF. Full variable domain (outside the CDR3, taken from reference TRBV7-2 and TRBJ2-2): GAGVSQSPSNKVTEKGKDVELRCDPISGHTALYWYRQSLGQGLEFLIYFQGNSAPDKSGLPSDRFSAERTGGSVSTLTIQRTQQEDSAVYLCASNYRGITNTGELFFGEGSRLTVL.

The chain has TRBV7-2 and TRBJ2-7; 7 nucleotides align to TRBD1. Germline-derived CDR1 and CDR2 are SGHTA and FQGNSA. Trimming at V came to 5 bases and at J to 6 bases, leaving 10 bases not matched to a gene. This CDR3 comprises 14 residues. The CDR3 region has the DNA TGTGCCAGCAGCCCGATCTTACAGGGGTCCGAGCAGTACTTC. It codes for CASSPILQGSEQYF.

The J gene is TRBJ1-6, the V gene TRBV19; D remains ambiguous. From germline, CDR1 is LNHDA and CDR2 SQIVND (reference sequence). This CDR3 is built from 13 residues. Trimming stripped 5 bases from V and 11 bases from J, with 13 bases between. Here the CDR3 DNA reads TGTGCCAGTAGTGTGGGTTATGAGGCACCCCTCCACTTT. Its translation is CASSVGYEAPLHF.

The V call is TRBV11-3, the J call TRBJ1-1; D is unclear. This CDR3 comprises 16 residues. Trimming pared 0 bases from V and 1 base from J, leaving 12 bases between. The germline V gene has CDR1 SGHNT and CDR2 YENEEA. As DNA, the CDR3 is TGTGCCAGCAGCTTAGATAGAGCTAGACCGAACACTGAAGCTTTCTTT. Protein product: CASSLDRARPNTEAFF.

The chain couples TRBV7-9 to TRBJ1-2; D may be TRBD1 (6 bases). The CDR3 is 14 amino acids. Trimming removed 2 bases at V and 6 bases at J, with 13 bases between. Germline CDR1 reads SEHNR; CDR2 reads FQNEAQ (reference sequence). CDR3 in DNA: TGTGCCAGCAGCTTAAGGGTAGCAGGGGATGGCTACACCTTC. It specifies CASSLRVAGDGYTF.

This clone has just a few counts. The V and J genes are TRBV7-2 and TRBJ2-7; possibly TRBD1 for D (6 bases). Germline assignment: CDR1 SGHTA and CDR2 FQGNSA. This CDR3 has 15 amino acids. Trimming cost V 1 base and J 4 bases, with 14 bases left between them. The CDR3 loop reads CASSLVGRGVYEQYF. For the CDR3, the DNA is TGTGCCAGCAGCTTAGTGGGCAGGGGAGTATACGAGCAGTACTTC.

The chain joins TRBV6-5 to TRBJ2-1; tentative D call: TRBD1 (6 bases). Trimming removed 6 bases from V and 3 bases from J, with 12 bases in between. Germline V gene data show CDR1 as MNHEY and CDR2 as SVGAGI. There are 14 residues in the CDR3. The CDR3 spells CASRRQDLYNEQFF. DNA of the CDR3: TGTGCCAGCAGGAGACAGGATCTCTACAATGAGCAGTTCTTC.

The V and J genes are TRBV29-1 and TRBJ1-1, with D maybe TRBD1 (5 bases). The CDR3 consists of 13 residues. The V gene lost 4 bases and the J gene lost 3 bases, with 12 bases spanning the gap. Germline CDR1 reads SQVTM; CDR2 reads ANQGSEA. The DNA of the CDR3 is TGCAGCGTTGCAGGGTTGGGTTACACTGAAGCTTTCTTT. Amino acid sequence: CSVAGLGYTEAFF.

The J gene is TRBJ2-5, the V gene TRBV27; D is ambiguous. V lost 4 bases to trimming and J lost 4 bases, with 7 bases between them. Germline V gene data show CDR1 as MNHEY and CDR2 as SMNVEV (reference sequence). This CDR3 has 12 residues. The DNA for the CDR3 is TGTGCCAGCAGTTCCCTCGGAGAGACCCAGTACTTC. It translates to CASSSLGETQYF.

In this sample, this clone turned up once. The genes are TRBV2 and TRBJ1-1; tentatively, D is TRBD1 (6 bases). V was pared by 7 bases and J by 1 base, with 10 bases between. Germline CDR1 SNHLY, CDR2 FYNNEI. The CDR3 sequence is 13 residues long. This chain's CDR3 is CASKAGANTEAFF. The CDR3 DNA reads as TGTGCCAGCAAGGCAGGGGCGAACACTGAAGCTTTCTTT.